The next 8 T cell receptor beta chains were all read from a single sample in a study of technical replicates of blood from a handful of donors. This table comes from immunoSEQ multiplex PCR, and its TCRdb copy is limited to in-frame clones, with some not included. Of about 79,000 clones listed, more than 85% were seen once; the top ten hold approximately 0.4%. Sequences were obtained from T cells isolated from PBMCs. All receptors derive from a human donor in good health. Some clones in this sample may be carry-over from other donors' samples.

The table lists this clone with a count of one. V is TRBV27 and J is TRBJ2-6, with D perhaps TRBD2 (5 bases). The germline gives CDR1 MNHEY, CDR2 SMNVEV (reference sequence). The CDR3 totals 16 residues. Trimming removed 5 bases from V and 1 base from J, with 12 bases in between. CDR3 DNA: TGTGCCAGCAGTGGACTGGATGTGTCTGGGGCCAACGTCCTGACTTTC. It codes for CASSGLDVSGANVLTF.

CDR3 loop: CASSVSPGGEYEQYF. The CDR3, as DNA: TGTGCCAGCAGCGTAAGTCCAGGGGGCGAGTACGAGCAGTACTTC. The rearrangement uses TRBV9 and TRBJ2-7; 8 positions agree with TRBD1. This CDR3 spans 15 amino acids. V dropped 1 base and J dropped 4; count of bases not matched to a gene: 7. Looked up from germline, CDR1 is SGDLS and CDR2 is YYNGEE.

This sequence joins TRBV6-5 and TRBJ2-7; 7 nucleotides align to TRBD1. Germline CDR1 MNHEY, CDR2 SVGAGI. The CDR3 is 14 residues long. V lost 5 bases to trimming and J lost 0 bases; unmatched junction nucleotides: 4. The CDR3, as DNA: TGTGCCAGCAGTAGGGACAGCAGCTCCTACGAGCAGTACTTC. Translated, it gives CASSRDSSSYEQYF.

The J gene is TRBJ1-1, the V gene TRBV10-1; D not certain. Germline V gene sequence: CDR1 WNHNN, CDR2 SYGVQD (reference sequence). V lost 2 bases and J lost 3, with 7 bases in between. The CDR3 has 13 residues. CDR3 amino acids: CASSENRDTEAFF. The CDR3 bases are TGCGCCAGCAGTGAGAACAGAGACACTGAAGCTTTCTTT.

The rearrangement joins TRBV2 to TRBJ2-3, with 14 bases lining up with TRBD2. This CDR3 has 14 residues. The germline CDR1 and CDR2 sequences are SNHLY and FYNNEI. The trim removed 6 bases at V and 7 bases at J, leaving 3 bases unmatched. CDR3 amino acids: CASRRLAGGNTQYF. CDR3 sequence (DNA): TGTGCCAGCAGAAGACTAGCGGGAGGGAATACGCAGTATTTT.

The gene calls are TRBV7-3 and TRBJ2-7, with D possibly matching TRBD1 (10 bases). This CDR3 has 15 residues. V was trimmed by 5 bases and J by 3 bases, leaving 17 bases between them. Germline assignment: CDR1 SGHTA and CDR2 FQGTGA. The chain's CDR3 is CASSAGGTGVYEQYF. The DNA for the CDR3 is TGTGCCAGCAGCGCGGGGGGGACAGGGGTCTACGAGCAGTACTTC.

The gene calls are TRBV9 and TRBJ2-1; TRBD2 aligns across 9 bases. V was clipped by 1 base and J by 4 bases; unmatched bases: 15. The length of the CDR3 is 19 residues. The germline V gene has CDR1 SGDLS and CDR2 YYNGEE. CDR3 bases: TGTGCCAGCAGCGTATATTCCCCGCTTGGGCGGGAGGGTTACAATGAGCAGTTCTTC. The encoded protein is CASSVYSPLGREGYNEQFF.

The J gene is TRBJ2-7, the V gene TRBV5-4, with D possibly matching TRBD1 (6 bases). Trimming pared 0 bases from V and 5 bases from J, leaving 6 bases between. Germline V CDR1 and CDR2: SGHNT, YYREEE (reference sequence). The CDR3 runs 12 residues. The CDR3 loop reads CASSLEGDEQYF. The CDR3 DNA sequence: TGTGCCAGCAGCTTGGAGGGGGACGAGCAGTACTTC.